This T cell receptor beta chain was obtained from a study of blood T cell repertoires in COVID-19. Study-level information: The United States, Italy and Spain were the sources of the acute and convalescent COVID-19 samples. T cells, B-cell-depleted T cells, or PBMCs provided the cDNA or gDNA that served as material.

Germline CDR1 SNHLY, CDR2 FYNNEI. V dropped 2 bases and J dropped 9 bases, with 5 bases sitting between them. CDR3 length equals 11 residues. In the original processing: Amplification of reference gene primers was used by the study to estimate nucleated cell counts. Here immunoSEQ multiplex PCR was the method, and the copy in TCRdb shows in-frame clones only, minus some. V, J and clone size reflect that table, while D and trimming were determined from the DNA. The table has nearly 350,000 clones, 91% seen once; the top ten hold around 3.5%. This TCR was recovered from a young woman who had recovered from COVID-19. The sample was peripheral blood. V is TRBV2 and J is TRBJ1-5; D is unresolved. Here the CDR3 reads CASSEPGPQHF. The CDR3 DNA is TGTGCCAGCAGTGAACCAGGGCCCCAGCATTTT.